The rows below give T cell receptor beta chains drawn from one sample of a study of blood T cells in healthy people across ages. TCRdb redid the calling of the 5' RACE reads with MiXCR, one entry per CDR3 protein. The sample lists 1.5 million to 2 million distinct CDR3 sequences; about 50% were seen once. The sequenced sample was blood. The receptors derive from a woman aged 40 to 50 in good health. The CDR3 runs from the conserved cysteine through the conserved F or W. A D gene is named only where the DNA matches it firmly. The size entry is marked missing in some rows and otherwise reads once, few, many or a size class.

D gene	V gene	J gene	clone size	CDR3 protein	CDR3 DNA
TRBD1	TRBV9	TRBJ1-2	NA	CASSVGGQGGYGYTF	TGTGCCAGCAGCGTCGGGGGACAGGGAGGGTATGGCTACACCTTC
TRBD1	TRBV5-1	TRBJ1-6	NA	CASSRDRGMSSPLHF	TGCGCCAGCAGCCGGGACAGGGGAATGAGTTCACCCCTCCACTTT
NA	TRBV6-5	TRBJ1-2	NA	CASRYRAYGYTF	TGTGCCAGCAGATACAGGGCTTACGGCTACACCTTC
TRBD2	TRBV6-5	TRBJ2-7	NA	CASSSLAGLSYEQYF	TGTGCCAGCAGCTCACTAGCGGGGTTGTCCTACGAGCAGTACTTC
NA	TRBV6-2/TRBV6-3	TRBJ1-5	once	CASSYRVRQPQHF	TGTGCCAGCAGTTACAGAGTTAGGCAGCCCCAGCATTTT
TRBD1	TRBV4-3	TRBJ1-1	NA	CASSQGWGQRAFF	TGCGCCAGCAGCCAGGGATGGGGACAGCGAGCTTTCTTT
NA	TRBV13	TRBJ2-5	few	CASSHGLEQETQYF	TGTGCCAGCAGCCATGGACTGGAACAAGAGACCCAGTACTTC
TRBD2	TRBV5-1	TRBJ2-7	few	CASRGTSGGYYEQYF	TGCGCCAGCAGGGGGACTAGCGGGGGCTACTACGAGCAGTACTTC
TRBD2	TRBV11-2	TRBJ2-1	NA	CASSYGLAGNEQFF	TGTGCCAGCAGCTACGGACTAGCGGGCAATGAGCAGTTCTTC
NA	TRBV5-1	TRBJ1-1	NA	CASSLGGQMLNTEAFF	TGCGCCAGCAGCTTGGGGGGACAAATGCTGAACACTGAAGCTTTCTTT
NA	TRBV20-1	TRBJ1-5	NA	CSASPGSNQPQHF	TGCAGTGCTTCCCCGGGGAGCAATCAGCCCCAGCATTTT
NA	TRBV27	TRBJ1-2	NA	CASRSHQGISGYTF	TGTGCCAGCAGATCCCATCAGGGGATAAGTGGCTACACCTTC
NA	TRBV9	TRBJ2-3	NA	CASSRALADTQYF	TGTGCCAGCAGCCGAGCGCTAGCCGATACGCAGTATTTT
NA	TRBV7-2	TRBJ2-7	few	CASSRGVRSEQYF	TGTGCCAGCAGCCGGGGTGTCCGGAGCGAGCAGTACTTC
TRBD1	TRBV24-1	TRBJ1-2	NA	CATSAPTGSEGKRGDGYTF	TGTGCCACCAGTGCCCCGACAGGGAGTGAAGGGAAGAGAGGAGATGGCTACACCTTC
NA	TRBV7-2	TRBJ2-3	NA	CASSDLRRDFTDTQYF	TGTGCCAGCAGCGACTTACGCCGGGACTTCACAGATACGCAGTATTTT
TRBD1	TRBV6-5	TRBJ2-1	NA	CASSYGDRSPNEQFF	TGTGCCAGCAGTTACGGGGACAGATCTCCCAATGAGCAGTTCTTC
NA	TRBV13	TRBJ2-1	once	CASSWEGGGPSYNEQFF	TGTGCCAGCAGCTGGGAGGGGGGGGGCCCCTCCTACAATGAGCAGTTCTTC
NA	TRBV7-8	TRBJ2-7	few	CASSGGRGGNEQYF	TGTGCCAGCAGCGGAGGGAGAGGTGGGAACGAGCAGTACTTC
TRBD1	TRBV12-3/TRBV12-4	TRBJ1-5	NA	CASSFRQGLITSNQPQHF	TGTGCCAGCAGTTTTCGACAGGGGCTAATCACTAGCAATCAGCCCCAGCATTTT
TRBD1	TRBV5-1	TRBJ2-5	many	CASSLGQAQETQYF	TGCGCCAGCAGCTTAGGACAGGCTCAAGAGACCCAGTACTTC
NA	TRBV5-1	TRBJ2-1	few	CASSLARQAGYNEQFF	TGCGCCAGCAGCTTGGCCAGGCAGGCGGGCTACAATGAGCAGTTCTTC
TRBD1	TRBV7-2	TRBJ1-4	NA	CASSLGGLTVGNEKLFF	TGTGCCAGCAGCCTAGGGGGCCTGACAGTTGGAAATGAAAAACTGTTTTTT
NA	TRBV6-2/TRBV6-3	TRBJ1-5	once	CASCRSTREPQHF	TGTGCCAGCTGTCGGTCTACGAGAGAACCCCAGCATTTT
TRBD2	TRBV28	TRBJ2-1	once	CASRTLGLADSNEQFF	TGTGCCAGCAGGACCCTGGGACTAGCGGATAGCAATGAGCAGTTCTTC
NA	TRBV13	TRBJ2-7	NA	CASSFPGAHEQYF	TGTGCCAGCAGCTTCCCGGGGGCCCACGAGCAGTACTTC
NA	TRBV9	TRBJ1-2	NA	CASSVRTANYGYTF	TGTGCCAGCAGCGTAAGGACGGCCAACTATGGCTACACCTTC
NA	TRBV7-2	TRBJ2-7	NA	CASSRNMGFEQYF	TGTGCCAGCAGTCGCAACATGGGTTTCGAGCAGTACTTC
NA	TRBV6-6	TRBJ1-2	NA	CASSYEGSTNYGYTF	TGTGCCAGCAGTTACGAGGGCAGTACTAACTATGGCTACACCTTC